These T cell receptor beta chains were read from a single sample in a study of CD8 T cells in Susac syndrome. TCRdb reprocessed the immunoSEQ multiplex PCR reads with MiXCR, giving one entry per CDR3 protein. This sample has about 140,000 distinct CDR3 sequences, with approximately 95% found just once. Sequences were obtained from CD4+ T cells from PBMCs. These receptors were obtained from a human donor with Susac syndrome. The CDR3 runs from the conserved cysteine through the conserved F or W. D genes are given only for firm matches. The listing skips clone size in some rows; elsewhere it reads once, few, many or a size class.

V gene: TRBV7-9; clone size: once; J gene: TRBJ2-6; D gene: .; CDR3 length: 14; CDR3 protein: CASSTLSGANVLTF; CDR3 DNA: TGTGCCAGCAGCACCCTCTCTGGGGCCAACGTCCTGACTTTC
V gene: TRBV28; clone size: .; J gene: TRBJ1-2; D gene: .; CDR3 length: 15; CDR3 protein: CASSLTTKWAGGYTF; CDR3 DNA: TGTGCCAGCAGTTTAACAACGAAGTGGGCTGGGGGCTACACCTTC
V gene: TRBV20-1; clone size: .; J gene: TRBJ2-1; D gene: TRBD2; CDR3 length: 13; CDR3 protein: CSALLAGYNEQFF; CDR3 DNA: TGCAGTGCCCTACTAGCGGGGTACAATGAGCAGTTCTTC
V gene: TRBV5-1; clone size: .; J gene: TRBJ2-2; D gene: TRBD1; CDR3 length: 15; CDR3 protein: CASSLVGGYTGELFF; CDR3 DNA: TGCGCCAGCAGCTTGGTAGGGGGCTACACCGGGGAGCTGTTTTTT
V gene: TRBV20-1; clone size: .; J gene: TRBJ2-1; D gene: .; CDR3 length: 14; CDR3 protein: CSARRGGRGNEQFF; CDR3 DNA: TGCAGTGCTAGAAGAGGGGGTCGGGGTAATGAGCAGTTCTTC
V gene: TRBV12-5; clone size: .; J gene: TRBJ1-5; D gene: .; CDR3 length: 14; CDR3 protein: CASGLVPGSQPQHF; CDR3 DNA: TGTGCTAGTGGTTTGGTACCGGGGAGTCAGCCCCAGCATTTT
V gene: TRBV7-9; clone size: .; J gene: TRBJ1-5; D gene: .; CDR3 length: 15; CDR3 protein: CASSLAGGGNQPQHF; CDR3 DNA: TGTGCCAGCAGCTTAGCCGGGGGAGGCAATCAGCCCCAGCATTTT
V gene: TRBV5-1; clone size: .; J gene: TRBJ2-5; D gene: .; CDR3 length: 11; CDR3 protein: CASKEAETQYF; CDR3 DNA: TGCGCCAGTAAGGAAGCAGAGACCCAGTACTTC
V gene: TRBV18; clone size: .; J gene: TRBJ2-1; D gene: .; CDR3 length: 16; CDR3 protein: CASSPLAVSSYNEQFF; CDR3 DNA: TGTGCCAGCTCACCATTAGCGGTAAGCTCCTACAATGAGCAGTTCTTC
V gene: TRBV6-5; clone size: .; J gene: TRBJ2-3; D gene: .; CDR3 length: 13; CDR3 protein: CASRPDSTDTQYF; CDR3 DNA: TGTGCCAGCAGGCCTGACAGCACAGATACGCAGTATTTT
V gene: TRBV2; clone size: .; J gene: TRBJ2-7; D gene: TRBD1; CDR3 length: 16; CDR3 protein: CASSWTGSYGSYEQYF; CDR3 DNA: TGTGCCAGCAGTTGGACAGGGTCCTACGGGTCCTACGAGCAGTACTTC
V gene: TRBV2; clone size: .; J gene: TRBJ2-7; D gene: .; CDR3 length: 11; CDR3 protein: CASRESYEQYF; CDR3 DNA: TGTGCCAGCCGGGAGTCCTACGAGCAGTACTTC
V gene: TRBV4-3; clone size: .; J gene: TRBJ2-3; D gene: .; CDR3 length: 13; CDR3 protein: CASSLRVPDTQYF; CDR3 DNA: TGCGCCAGCAGCCTCAGGGTCCCAGATACGCAGTATTTT
V gene: TRBV5-1; clone size: .; J gene: TRBJ2-5; D gene: .; CDR3 length: 16; CDR3 protein: CASSQSSLVSVETQYF; CDR3 DNA: TGCGCCAGCAGCCAATCGTCACTAGTGTCGGTAGAGACCCAGTACTTC
V gene: TRBV4-2; clone size: many; J gene: TRBJ2-3; D gene: TRBD1; CDR3 length: 15; CDR3 protein: CASRNDQGAADTQYF; CDR3 DNA: TGTGCCAGCAGAAACGATCAGGGGGCGGCAGATACGCAGTATTTT
V gene: TRBV20-1; clone size: .; J gene: TRBJ1-1; D gene: .; CDR3 length: 11; CDR3 protein: CSATRPAEAFF; CDR3 DNA: TGCAGTGCTACTCGACCAGCTGAAGCTTTCTTT
V gene: TRBV24-1; clone size: .; J gene: TRBJ2-1; D gene: TRBD1; CDR3 length: 15; CDR3 protein: CATTSGQGDGNEQFF; CDR3 DNA: TGTGCCACCACATCTGGACAGGGAGATGGGAATGAGCAGTTCTTC
V gene: TRBV18; clone size: few; J gene: TRBJ2-7; D gene: .; CDR3 length: 12; CDR3 protein: CASSPRGREQYF; CDR3 DNA: TGTGCCAGCTCACCACGCGGCCGCGAGCAGTACTTC
V gene: TRBV4-2; clone size: .; J gene: TRBJ1-2; D gene: .; CDR3 length: 15; CDR3 protein: CASSQVEVNYGGYTF; CDR3 DNA: TGTGCCAGCAGCCAAGTTGAGGTCAACTATGGTGGCTACACCTTC